The 21 T cell receptor beta chains below were found in one sample sequenced in a study of PD-L1 blockade in urothelial cancer. The assay was immunoSEQ multiplex PCR, and TCRdb's table has in-frame clones only and misses some. The sample has approximately 93,000 clones; 70% to 90% are singletons. As to time point: peripheral blood 6 weeks after treatment start. Sequencing used PBMCs, obtained around atezolizumab (anti-PD-L1) treatment. These receptors originate from a man in his 70s with urothelial cancer.

The chain combines TRBV7-2 with TRBJ2-7; unclear D gene. Germline CDR1 SGHTA, CDR2 FQGNSA. The CDR3 is 14 residues long. V was shortened by 2 bases and J by 6 bases, with 14 bases between the two germline ends. CDR3 DNA sequence: TGTGCCAGCAGCTTAAACGCCTATACCTCCGAGCAGTACTTC. This gives the protein CASSLNAYTSEQYF.

This clone has a handful of counts. The chain has TRBV18 and TRBJ1-2; 7 nucleotides match TRBD1. CDR3 length equals 12 residues. From germline, CDR1 is KGHSH and CDR2 LQKENI. V was pared by 5 bases and J by 8 bases, with 5 bases of the junction left unmatched. The CDR3 loop is CASSSTGDGYTF. CDR3 DNA: TGTGCCAGCTCATCTACAGGGGACGGCTACACCTTC.

V is TRBV5-1 and J is TRBJ2-5; 7 bases align to TRBD1. There are 18 residues in the CDR3. V dropped 3 bases and J dropped 4; count of bases not matched to a gene: 18. The germline V gene encodes CDR1 SGHRS and CDR2 YFSETQ. The CDR3 sequence: CASSSTGASASFLETQYF. CDR3 DNA: TGCGCCAGCAGCTCAACAGGGGCCTCGGCTTCTTTCTTAGAGACCCAGTACTTC.

CDR3 region: CASSLYGQGYNEQFF. The CDR3 DNA reads as TGTGCCAGCAGCTTATATGGACAGGGGTACAATGAGCAGTTCTTC. The chain carries TRBV7-2 and TRBJ2-1; 9 nucleotides line up with TRBD1. Germline trimming cut 2 bases from V and 4 bases from J; bases unmatched to any gene: 3. CDR1 is SGHTA, CDR2 FQGNSA, per germline. This CDR3 spans 15 amino acids.

The J gene is TRBJ1-1, the V gene TRBV19; D gene unclear. Trimming took 5 bases from V and 4 from J, leaving 11 bases between them. This CDR3 is 13 amino acids long. Germline V gene data show CDR1 as LNHDA and CDR2 as SQIVND (reference sequence). CDR3 DNA sequence: TGTGCCAGTAGTCCACGGGTGGGCACTGAAGCTTTCTTT. It encodes CASSPRVGTEAFF.

CDR3 sequence: CASSLVENSPLHF. The CDR3 nucleotides read TGTGCCAGCAGCTTGGTGGAGAATTCACCCCTCCACTTT. The V gene is TRBV5-4, the J gene TRBJ1-6; unclear D gene. The germline V gene encodes CDR1 SGHNT and CDR2 YYREEE (reference sequence). Trimming pared 0 bases from V and 7 bases from J, leaving 5 bases between. There are 13 residues in the CDR3.

This rearrangement joins TRBV5-4 to TRBJ1-2; TRBD1 aligns across 9 bases. V shed 5 bases, J shed 7 bases, and the junction held 9 bases outside the gene matches. The CDR3 length is 14 residues. Germline CDR1 is SGHNT and CDR2 is YYREEE (reference sequence). CDR3: CASSGEQGASGYTF. The CDR3 nucleotides are TGTGCCAGCAGTGGGGAACAGGGGGCGTCTGGCTACACCTTC.

The genes are TRBV19 and TRBJ2-1; 13 bases are shared with TRBD2. With V trimmed by 5 bases and J by 4 bases, 5 bases remained unmatched. Germline V lookup: CDR1 LNHDA, CDR2 SQIVND (reference sequence). The length of the CDR3 is 16 residues. CDR3 bases: TGTGCCAGTAGTGGGGTACTAGCGGGAGGGTACAATGAGCAGTTCTTC. Translating gives CASSGVLAGGYNEQFF.

This clone was seen a few times. The rearrangement uses TRBV5-6 and TRBJ2-3; TRBD1 matches 9 bases. Germline loops: CDR1 SGHDT, CDR2 YYEEEE. CDR3 size: 15 residues. J was trimmed by 3 bases and V by 2 bases; bases with no gene match: 4. In nucleotides, the CDR3 is TGTGCCAGCAGCTTACAGGGGGCATATACAGATACGCAGTATTTT. As protein: CASSLQGAYTDTQYF.

The CDR3 sequence: CASSDPGLDLPNEQFF. The CDR3 DNA sequence: TGCGCCAGCAGCGATCCGGGACTAGATCTCCCCAATGAGCAGTTCTTC. The rearrangement links TRBV5-1 to TRBJ2-1; 8 bases map to TRBD2. There are 16 residues in the CDR3. V shed 4 bases, J shed 6 bases, and the junction held 12 bases outside the gene matches. Germline CDR1 is SGHRS and CDR2 is YFSETQ.

The V and J genes are TRBV5-4 and TRBJ2-2; 8 bases agree with TRBD2. V was pared by 6 bases and J by 3 bases, with 4 bases of the junction left unmatched. Germline values: CDR1 SGHNT, CDR2 YYREEE (reference sequence). There are 14 residues in the CDR3. CDR3 in amino acids: CASTSGRDTGELFF. CDR3 nucleotides: TGTGCCAGCACGAGCGGGAGAGACACCGGGGAGCTGTTTTTT.

The rearrangement joins TRBV5-1 to TRBJ1-2; D may be TRBD1 (5 bases). V was trimmed by 4 bases and J by 5 bases, leaving 12 bases between them. CDR3 length: 13 amino acids. Germline V gene sequence: CDR1 SGHRS, CDR2 YFSETQ. The CDR3 reads CASSPQQEYGYTF. CDR3 DNA sequence: TGCGCCAGCAGCCCACAACAGGAGTATGGCTACACCTTC.

This clone was seen more than once but under ten times. This sequence joins TRBV2 and TRBJ2-7, with a possible D match to TRBD1 (5 bases). Germline V lookup: CDR1 SNHLY, CDR2 FYNNEI. The CDR3 consists of 13 residues. Trimming removed 10 bases from V and 1 base from J, with 14 bases in between. Here the CDR3 DNA reads TGTGCCACCGAGCAGGGTATGTCCTACGAGCAGTACTTC. It is translated as CATEQGMSYEQYF.

This chain joins TRBV19 and TRBJ1-1; 8 nucleotides line up with TRBD1. The CDR3 loop spans 15 amino acids. Per the germline V gene, CDR1 is LNHDA and CDR2 is SQIVND (reference sequence). V lost 0 bases, J lost 6 bases, and 6 bases stayed unmatched. Here the CDR3 reads CASSIDPGGSPEAFF. The CDR3 nucleotides read TGTGCCAGTAGTATAGACCCAGGGGGCAGCCCTGAAGCTTTCTTT.

The chain couples TRBV19 to TRBJ1-4; D gene ambiguous. The germline CDR1 and CDR2 sequences are LNHDA and SQIVND (reference sequence). The CDR3 is 13 residues long. V was trimmed by 2 bases and J by 8 bases, leaving 9 bases between them. Here the CDR3 reads CASSIQGGEKLFF. The CDR3 DNA reads TGTGCCAGTAGTATACAAGGCGGCGAAAAACTGTTTTTT.

V usage is TRBV4-3 and J usage is TRBJ2-5; no reliable D call. The CDR3 runs 13 residues. V shed 0 bases and J shed 3 bases, with 5 bases lying between them. Germline V CDR1 and CDR2: LGHNA, YSLEER. CDR3 nucleotide sequence: TGCGCCAGCAGCCAAGACCCTGAAGAGACCCAGTACTTC. Translating gives CASSQDPEETQYF.

V and J are TRBV5-1 and TRBJ2-3, with D possibly TRBD2 on 5 matching bases. The germline V gene has CDR1 SGHRS and CDR2 YFSETQ. The CDR3 runs to 16 residues. The V and J ends lost 0 bases and 3 bases respectively, with 14 bases between them. The CDR3 protein is CASSLETSGGTDTQYF. The CDR3 DNA follows: TGCGCCAGCAGCTTGGAAACTTCCGGAGGAACAGATACGCAGTATTTT.

This chain uses TRBV19 with TRBJ2-1; TRBD2 agrees at 13 bases. Germline assignment: CDR1 LNHDA and CDR2 SQIVND (reference sequence). V was clipped by 7 bases and J by 9 bases; unmatched bases: 24. This CDR3 has 20 amino acids. For the CDR3, the DNA is TGTGCCAGTAATACGCCCAGGACAGGGATATCGGGACTAGCGGGAACTGAGCAGTTCTTC. This sequence encodes CASNTPRTGISGLAGTEQFF.

V is TRBV14 and J is TRBJ1-4; D possibly corresponds to TRBD1 (6 bases). The CDR3 is 17 residues long. V shed 4 bases and J shed 2 bases, with 17 bases lying between them. Germline values: CDR1 SGHDN, CDR2 FVKESK. The CDR3 reads CASSRFRDTETNEKLFF. The CDR3 nucleotides are TGTGCCAGCAGCCGATTCCGGGACACCGAGACTAATGAAAAACTGTTTTTT.

The chain employs TRBV19 and TRBJ2-2; the D is unclear. The CDR3 totals 14 residues. Germline CDR1 is LNHDA and CDR2 is SQIVND (reference sequence). V was clipped by 3 bases and J by 1 base, with 6 bases between them. The CDR3 DNA is TGTGCCAGTAGTATTGAGAGGAACACCGGGGAGCTGTTTTTT. Protein sequence: CASSIERNTGELFF.

V is TRBV7-2 and J is TRBJ1-5, with TRBD1 matching 7 bases. This CDR3 region has 13 residues. CDR1 and CDR2 from the germline V gene are SGHTA and FQGNSA. The V and J ends lost 5 bases and 6 bases, in that order; junction bases with no gene match: 4. The CDR3 loop is CASSPTGVQPQHF. CDR3 bases: TGTGCCAGCAGCCCAACAGGGGTTCAGCCCCAGCATTTT. The whole variable domain, remainder taken from reference TRBV7-2 and TRBJ1-5, is GAGVSQSPSNKVTEKGKDVELRCDPISGHTALYWYRQSLGQGLEFLIYFQGNSAPDKSGLPSDRFSAERTGGSVSTLTIQRTQQEDSAVYLCASSPTGVQPQHFGDGTRLSIL.